The rows below give T cell receptor beta chains drawn from one sample of a study of T-cell memory formation after mild COVID-19. TCRdb re-derived calls from the 5' RACE reads in MiXCR, one entry per CDR3 protein. The sample has some 450,000 distinct CDR3 sequences, 20% seen once. The sequencing sample was made of PBMCs or a T cell subset sorted from them (not recorded which). All receptors come from an adult woman who had mild COVID-19 (a few samples of this study predate the infection). Cell type and time point are not known. Both conserved end residues are part of each CDR3. The D gene is left open where the match is weak. Only some rows state a clone size, as once, few, many or a class for expanded clones.

D gene,J gene,V gene,clone size,CDR3 DNA,CDR3 protein
.,TRBJ1-3,TRBV11-3,.,TGTGCCAGCAGCTGGGACAATGGAAACACCATATATTTT,CASSWDNGNTIYF
.,TRBJ1-1,TRBV9,few,TGTGCCAGCAGCGTAGGTGGGGGTGAAGCTTTCTTT,CASSVGGGEAFF
.,TRBJ1-2,TRBV28,.,TGTGCCAGCAGTTCCCATTATGGCTACACCTTC,CASSSHYGYTF
TRBD1,TRBJ2-7,TRBV20-1,many,TGCAGTGCTACCACAGGGGGGAGGCAGTACTTC,CSATTGGRQYF
.,TRBJ2-2,TRBV11-2,.,TGTGCCAGCAGCTTAGCTCAGTTTTTAGCCACCGGGGAGCTGTTTTTT,CASSLAQFLATGELFF
TRBD2,TRBJ2-3,TRBV29-1,few,TGCAGCGCCAGACTAGCGGGAAGCACAGATACGCAGTATTTT,CSARLAGSTDTQYF
.,TRBJ1-1,TRBV18,few,TGTGCCAGCTCACCGCCAGTAAACACTGAAGCTTTCTTT,CASSPPVNTEAFF
TRBD2,TRBJ2-7,TRBV18,few,TGTGCCCGCACTGGGGAGGGTTACGAGCAGTACTTC,CARTGEGYEQYF
TRBD2,TRBJ2-1,TRBV27,few,TGTGCCAGCGTATCCTCGAGGACTAGGGGATCCAATGAGCAGTTCTTC,CASVSSRTRGSNEQFF
.,TRBJ2-1,TRBV12-3/TRBV12-4,.,TGTGCCAGCAGCAAGGACAGAAGAACCTACAATGAGCAGTTCTTC,CASSKDRRTYNEQFF
TRBD2,TRBJ2-1,TRBV20-1,many,TGCAGTGCTAGCGGGGGGGCTTCCTACAATGAGCAGTTCTTC,CSASGGASYNEQFF
.,TRBJ2-1,TRBV24-1,few,TGTGCCACCAGTGATCGACTAGAGGGGAATGAGCAGTTCTTC,CATSDRLEGNEQFF
.,TRBJ1-5,TRBV9,.,TGTGCCAGCAGCGTAGGTACGGATAACAATCAGCCCCAGCATTTT,CASSVGTDNNQPQHF
TRBD1,TRBJ2-1,TRBV7-9,few,TGTGCCAGCAGCTTAGACCCGGGACAGGGGCTTCTTTGGAGCTCCTACAATGAGCAGTTCTTC,CASSLDPGQGLLWSSYNEQFF
.,TRBJ2-2,TRBV7-3,.,TGTGCCAGCAGCCCGTACGGAGGGAGCACCGGGGAGCTGTTTTTT,CASSPYGGSTGELFF
TRBD2,TRBJ2-1,TRBV7-9,.,TGTGCCAGCAGCTTCCTTAGCGGGAGGGAGAGTAAGCAGTTCTTC,CASSFLSGRESKQFF
TRBD1,TRBJ1-1,TRBV5-1,.,TGCGCCAGCAGCTACGGGACAGCGTATGAAGCTTTCTTT,CASSYGTAYEAFF
.,TRBJ2-1,TRBV20-1,.,TGCAGTGCTAGATCCCCGGGCGGTACCTCCTACAATGAGCAGTTCTTC,CSARSPGGTSYNEQFF
TRBD1,TRBJ1-5,TRBV15,few,TGTGCCACCAGGTCCCGACAGGGTTATAGCAATCAGCCCCAGCATTTT,CATRSRQGYSNQPQHF
.,TRBJ2-5,TRBV2,few,TGTGCCAGCTTGGCGGTCCAAGAGACCCAGTACTTC,CASLAVQETQYF
TRBD1,TRBJ1-6,TRBV7-2,.,TGTGCCAGCAGCTTATGGACAGGGGGCAATTCACCCCTCAACTTT,CASSLWTGGNSPLNF
TRBD1,TRBJ1-1,TRBV15,few,TGTGCCACCAGCAGGGCCACAGGGGCTGAAGCTTTCTTT,CATSRATGAEAFF
TRBD2,TRBJ2-7,TRBV20-1,few,TGCAGTGCCGAACTAGCGACCTACGAGCAGTACTTC,CSAELATYEQYF
TRBD1,TRBJ2-7,TRBV29-1,few,TGCAGCGTTTTCGGACAGGGGGCTTACTACGAGCAGTACTTC,CSVFGQGAYYEQYF
.,TRBJ2-7,TRBV18,.,TGTGCCAGCTCACCACGGACACTCCCGGGCTACGAGCAGTACTTC,CASSPRTLPGYEQYF
.,TRBJ2-1,TRBV27,few,TGTGCCAGCAGTTTATGGGGGGAGAGTTCTTACAATGAGCAGTTCTTC,CASSLWGESSYNEQFF
.,TRBJ1-1,TRBV20-1,.,TGCAGTGCTAGAGGGTCTACTGAAGCTTTCTTT,CSARGSTEAFF
.,TRBJ2-2,TRBV12-3/TRBV12-4,.,TGTGCCAGCAGTAGACCCCGAGTGGGTGGTCTCACCGGGGAGCTGTTTTTT,CASSRPRVGGLTGELFF
TRBD1,TRBJ1-5,TRBV20-1,.,TGCAGGGCAGGGGGCCGGAATCAGCCCCAGCATTTT,CRAGGRNQPQHF
.,TRBJ2-7,TRBV10-3,.,TGTGCCACGTTAGCTGAGGACGAGCAGTACTTC,CATLAEDEQYF
.,TRBJ2-3,TRBV27,many,TGTGCCAGCGGGGGCTACACAGATACGCAGTATTTT,CASGGYTDTQYF
.,TRBJ2-1,TRBV20-1,.,TGCAGTGCTAGAGCTCTAGCCAATGAGCAGTTCTTC,CSARALANEQFF
.,TRBJ2-1,TRBV7-7,.,TGTGCCAGCAGCTTAAGTAGGACCGCGGTGGGGGGTGAGCAGTTCTTC,CASSLSRTAVGGEQFF
.,TRBJ1-1,TRBV7-9,.,TGTGCCAGCAGCTTAGCGGTTTCGGGAGGGAACACTGAAGCTTTCTTT,CASSLAVSGGNTEAFF
TRBD1,TRBJ2-2,TRBV7-9,few,TGTGCCAGCAGCTCCGGGACAGGCGATCTCGGGGAGCTGTTTTTT,CASSSGTGDLGELFF
.,TRBJ1-1,TRBV15,.,TGTGCCACCAGCAGGACCACTGAAGCTTTCTTT,CATSRTTEAFF
TRBD1,TRBJ1-4,TRBV2,.,TGTGCCAGCAGTGAACGGGACAGGGCAAGGTTGGATGAAAAACTGTTTTTT,CASSERDRARLDEKLFF
TRBD2,TRBJ2-1,TRBV12-5,.,TGTGCTAGTGGGAAGCGGGAGGGCCAATTCGATGAGCAGTTCTTC,CASGKREGQFDEQFF
.,TRBJ2-7,TRBV24-1,few,TGTGCCACCAGTGATGGACAAGGGGGGCAGGACGAGCAGTACTTC,CATSDGQGGQDEQYF
TRBD1,TRBJ1-2,TRBV7-9,.,TGTGCCAGCAGGGGACAGGGTCACTATGGCTACACCTTC,CASRGQGHYGYTF
.,TRBJ2-1,TRBV4-3,.,TGCGCCAGCAGCCAAGTAGCCGGGAGTTCCTACAATGAGCAGTTCTTC,CASSQVAGSSYNEQFF
.,TRBJ2-2,TRBV6-4,.,TGTGCCAGCAGTGTTTCGTGGGGGAGAGGTACCGGGGAGCTGTTTTTT,CASSVSWGRGTGELFF
.,TRBJ2-7,TRBV4-2,few,TGTGCCAGCAGCCAAGAGCTAGCGTGGTCCTACGAGCAGTACTTC,CASSQELAWSYEQYF
TRBD2,TRBJ2-1,TRBV13,few,TGTGCCAGCAGCTTAGGGGGACTAGCGGGAGTCTACAATGAGCAGTTCTTC,CASSLGGLAGVYNEQFF
.,TRBJ1-1,TRBV5-4,few,TGTGCCAGCAGCTTGTTTGGCGCATGGAACACTGAAGCTTTCTTT,CASSLFGAWNTEAFF
.,TRBJ2-1,TRBV5-1,.,TGCGCCAGCAGCTTGCAGGAATTCTATGAGCAGTTCTTC,CASSLQEFYEQFF
TRBD2,TRBJ2-3,TRBV11-3,.,TGTGCCAGCAGCCCCGCCAGCGGGGGAAAAGATACGCAGTATTTT,CASSPASGGKDTQYF
TRBD2,TRBJ2-5,TRBV7-2,.,TGTGCCAGCAGCTTAGGGACTAGCGGGGCGAAGGATGAGACCCAGTACTTC,CASSLGTSGAKDETQYF